The entry below gives a single TCR beta chain sequence along with its context. Measured with immunoSEQ multiplex PCR; TCRdb has only the in-frame clones, and not every one. The table lists around 49,000 clones, 80% to 95% of them singletons. This entry is derived from a study of blood T cell repertoires in COVID-19. Study context: Both acute and convalescent COVID-19 samples were obtained from the United States, Italy and Spain.

Patients in Seattle were enrolled during active infection, then followed longitudinally. Germline V gene lookup returns CDR1 WSHSY and CDR2 SAAADI. There are 13 residues in the CDR3. Deletions cut 6 bases from V and 1 base from J, with 9 bases between. The V call is TRBV10-2, the J call TRBJ1-1; D remains ambiguous. Material for sequencing was peripheral blood. This TCR derives from a man between 60 and 75 years old with COVID-19, enrolled during active disease. In nucleotides, the CDR3 is TGCGCCAGCAGGACACAGAGGAACACTGAAGCTTTCTTT. This gives the protein CASRTQRNTEAFF.